A selection of T cell receptor beta chains follows, all from one sample in a study of T cell repertoires in ileal Crohn's disease. This table comes from immunoSEQ multiplex PCR, and its TCRdb copy is limited to in-frame clones, with some not included. The sample lists about 16,000 clones, approximately 94% occurring once. Sequenced: ileal tissue. The receptors here all came from an adult with Crohn's disease. Both conserved end residues are part of each CDR3. The D gene is left open where the match is weak. Part of the rows lack a size; the others show once, few, many or a class for expanded clones.

length,V,J,size,D,CDR3,DNA
18,TRBV5-1,TRBJ2-3,.,.,CASSLGGLLALGTDTQYF,TGCGCCAGCAGCCTGGGAGGATTGCTAGCCCTGGGTACAGATACGCAGTATTTT
18,TRBV9,TRBJ2-1,.,TRBD2,CASRPRASGGGPYNEQFF,TGTGCCAGCAGACCTCGGGCTAGCGGGGGGGGCCCCTACAATGAGCAGTTCTTC
12,TRBV6-6,TRBJ1-1,.,TRBD1,CASRHRGTEAFF,TGTGCCAGCAGACACAGGGGCACTGAAGCTTTCTTT
17,TRBV6-4,TRBJ1-5,once,TRBD1,CASSDSIPGQDRQPQHF,TGTGCCAGCAGTGACTCGATTCCCGGACAGGATCGTCAGCCCCAGCATTTT
14,TRBV19,TRBJ1-4,few,.,CASSTTGMNEKLFF,TGTGCCAGTAGCACCACAGGGATGAATGAAAAACTGTTTTTT
16,TRBV19,TRBJ2-7,.,.,CASSRVAELSSYEQYF,TGTGCCAGTAGTAGGGTAGCAGAATTGAGCTCCTACGAGCAGTACTTC
17,TRBV14,TRBJ1-3,.,.,CASSQDSHRRPGNTIYF,TGTGCCAGCAGCCAAGATTCCCACAGGCGCCCTGGAAACACCATATATTTT
15,TRBV5-1,TRBJ2-1,.,TRBD2,CASSLEPGGLNEQFF,TGCGCCAGCAGCTTGGAGCCGGGGGGGCTGAATGAGCAGTTCTTC
15,TRBV19,TRBJ2-1,.,TRBD2,CASSGAGGRYNEQFF,TGTGCCAGTAGTGGCGCGGGGGGGAGGTACAATGAGCAGTTCTTC
14,TRBV6-1,TRBJ2-7,.,TRBD2,CASGLAGGRYEQYF,TGTGCCAGCGGACTAGCGGGGGGGCGTTACGAGCAGTACTTC
15,TRBV30,TRBJ2-2,.,.,CAWSVVELNTGELFF,TGTGCCTGGAGTGTTGTCGAGCTGAACACCGGGGAGCTGTTTTTT
18,TRBV5-1,TRBJ2-2,.,TRBD1,CASSPVPTDRGRSGELFF,TGCGCCAGCAGCCCAGTGCCTACTGACAGGGGGCGATCCGGGGAGCTGTTTTTT
17,TRBV7-8,TRBJ1-2,.,TRBD1,CASSLDLTGVGEDGYTF,TGTGCCAGCAGCTTAGACCTTACAGGGGTAGGAGAGGATGGCTACACCTTC
13,TRBV29-1,TRBJ2-7,.,.,CSVYPAGAYEQYF,TGCAGCGTGTACCCGGCAGGGGCCTACGAGCAGTACTTC
14,TRBV27,TRBJ2-5,.,TRBD1,CASTAPDREQTQYF,TGTGCCAGCACCGCCCCGGACAGGGAACAGACCCAGTACTTC
15,TRBV4-2,TRBJ2-7,.,TRBD2,CASSQDRGGSYEQYF,TGTGCCAGCAGCCAAGATCGGGGGGGCTCCTACGAGCAGTACTTC
15,TRBV5-1,TRBJ2-2,once,.,CASSLAQGRTGELFF,TGCGCCAGCAGCTTGGCACAGGGTCGCACCGGGGAGCTGTTTTTT
15,TRBV5-1,TRBJ1-4,.,.,CASSPGDTTNEKLFF,TGCGCCAGCAGCCCCGGGGACACAACTAATGAAAAACTGTTTTTT
15,TRBV2,TRBJ2-3,.,TRBD2,CASSASGGVTDTQYF,TGTGCCAGCAGTGCTAGCGGGGGGGTCACAGATACGCAGTATTTT
17,TRBV7-3,TRBJ2-3,.,TRBD2,CASSPGLAGGSTDTQYF,TGTGCCAGCAGTCCGGGACTAGCGGGGGGCAGCACAGATACGCAGTATTTT
15,TRBV9,TRBJ2-3,.,TRBD2,CASCVAGESTDTQYF,TGTGCCAGCTGTGTTGCGGGGGAGAGCACAGATACGCAGTATTTT
16,TRBV6-6,TRBJ2-1,once,TRBD2,CASRNPGGAPYNEQFF,TGTGCCAGCAGGAACCCCGGGGGGGCCCCCTACAATGAGCAGTTCTTC
16,TRBV10-1,TRBJ2-3,.,TRBD1,CARGQVQGASTDTQYF,TGCGCCAGGGGACAAGTCCAGGGGGCAAGCACAGATACGCAGTATTTT
11,TRBV29-1,TRBJ2-7,.,TRBD2,CSVARGGKQYF,TGCAGCGTTGCCCGGGGGGGGAAGCAGTACTTC
16,TRBV5-4,TRBJ2-3,.,TRBD1,CASSLGQGGGTDTQYF,TGTGCCAGCAGCTTGGGACAGGGGGGCGGCACAGATACGCAGTATTTT
14,TRBV27,TRBJ1-1,.,.,CASSSLRRNTEAFF,TGTGCCAGCAGTTCCCTCAGGCGGAACACTGAAGCTTTCTTT
13,TRBV6-5,TRBJ2-3,.,TRBD2,CASSRTRRDTQYF,TGTGCCAGCAGCCGGACTAGACGGGATACGCAGTATTTT
15,TRBV7-2,TRBJ2-7,few,TRBD1,CASSLYTGTGSEQYF,TGTGCCAGCAGCTTATATACTGGGACAGGTAGCGAGCAGTACTTC
16,TRBV11-3,TRBJ1-3,.,TRBD1,CASSSGQGRSGNTIYF,TGTGCCAGCAGCTCCGGACAGGGGAGGTCGGGAAACACCATATATTTT
16,TRBV5-6,TRBJ2-1,.,TRBD1,CASSVGGTGRYNEQFF,TGTGCCAGCAGCGTTGGCGGGACAGGACGGTACAATGAGCAGTTCTTC
12,TRBV6-5,TRBJ1-2,.,TRBD1,CASSPDRDGYTF,TGTGCCAGCAGTCCCGACAGGGACGGCTACACCTTC
16,TRBV29-1,TRBJ1-1,.,.,CSVHGGGGIMRAEAFF,TGCAGCGTTCATGGGGGGGGCGGAATAATGCGGGCTGAAGCTTTCTTT
16,TRBV4-3,TRBJ1-5,.,.,CASSPGLFPANQPQHF,TGCGCCAGCAGCCCCGGACTCTTCCCGGCAAATCAGCCCCAGCATTTT
16,TRBV27,TRBJ1-4,.,.,CASSGAPGGLPEKLFF,TGTGCCAGCAGTGGAGCCCCGGGAGGGTTGCCTGAAAAACTGTTTTTT
11,TRBV20-1,TRBJ2-3,.,.,CSAPQTGTQYF,TGCAGTGCTCCGCAGACGGGTACGCAGTATTTT
13,TRBV19,TRBJ1-2,.,.,CASSPRGVYGYTF,TGTGCCAGTAGTCCTAGGGGCGTCTATGGCTACACCTTC
18,TRBV5-1,TRBJ1-1,.,TRBD1,CASSLAVRTGRVNTEAFF,TGCGCCAGCAGCTTGGCCGTAAGGACAGGGAGGGTAAACACTGAAGCTTTCTTT
15,TRBV6-5,TRBJ2-3,.,TRBD2,CASRRGLAGGDTQYF,TGTGCCAGCAGACGGGGGCTAGCGGGGGGCGATACGCAGTATTTT
15,TRBV11-1,TRBJ2-7,.,.,CASSANRVISYGQYF,TGTGCCAGCAGCGCGAACAGGGTTATCTCCTACGGGCAGTACTTC